Below, 28 T cell receptor beta chains from the same sample are listed, as sequenced in a study of CD8+CD57+ T cells in acquired aplastic anemia (dated by TCRdb to the late 2010s). Patients chosen for sequencing had shown expansion of CD8+CD57+ cells by flow cytometry. The sequencing machine was an Illumina HiSeq 2000. Profiling of TCR beta VDJ combinations and CDR3 sequences used genomic DNA as the template. TCRdb itself trimmed the public reads at Q25 with fastp, ran MiXCR and retained productive beta chains. Here each entry gathers all rows of one CDR3 protein and keeps the most common genes and DNA. For this sample there are about half a million distinct CDR3 sequences; roughly 34% appear just once. The biggest ten clones account for 0.82% of the sample. The source material was sorted CD4+, CD8+, or CD8+CD57+ T cells (not recorded which) from PBMCs. These receptors all stem from a human donor with aplastic anemia.

About this clonotype itself: The CDR3 end shows no conserved phenylalanine or tryptophan, and so a read error is likely. CDR3 sequence (DNA): TGCGCCAGCAGCTTGGGGCAGGGGGCGGTTGGCACTGAAGCTTTCCTT. Translating it yields CASSLGQGAVGTEAFL. This chain joins TRBV5-1 and TRBJ1-1; 8 bases are shared with TRBD1. Germline assignment: CDR1 SGHRS and CDR2 YFSETQ. The CDR3 is made up of 16 amino acids. V dropped 0 bases and J dropped 4; count of bases not matched to a gene: 8.

This clonotype was counted at least ten times. The chain couples TRBV7-9 to TRBJ1-4; no reliable D call. The germline gives CDR1 SEHNR, CDR2 FQNEAQ (reference sequence). Trimming stripped 1 base from V and 8 bases from J, with 8 bases between. The CDR3 has 13 amino acids. The CDR3 coding sequence is TGTGCCAGCAGCTTAGACCCGGGGGAAAAACTGTTTTTT. It encodes CASSLDPGEKLFF. Based on the CDR3 plus reference TRBV7-9 and TRBJ1-4, the full variable domain is DTGVSQNPRHKITKRGQNVTFRCDPISEHNRLYWYRQTLGQGPEFLTYFQNEAQLEKSRLLSDRFSAERPKGSFSTLEIQRTEQGDSAMYLCASSLDPGEKLFFGSGTQLSVL.

This clonotype was counted only a few times. J is TRBJ2-7 and V is TRBV20-1; the D gene is possibly TRBD2 (6 bases). Germline CDR1 reads DFQATT; CDR2 reads SNEGSKA (reference sequence). This CDR3 comprises 15 residues. V was clipped by 0 bases and J by 3 bases, with 15 bases between them. The CDR3 loop reads CSARDRLRGNYEQYF. The CDR3 DNA follows: TGCAGTGCTAGAGATCGGTTGCGGGGAAACTACGAGCAGTACTTC.

This clonotype was counted between two and nine times. The chain combines TRBV11-2 with TRBJ2-3; D is uncertain. CDR1 is SGHAT, CDR2 FQNNGV, per germline. This CDR3 comprises 15 residues. V was trimmed by 1 base and J by 2 bases, leaving 10 bases between them. Here the CDR3 reads CASSLVLFYTDTQYF. The CDR3 nucleotides read TGTGCCAGCAGCTTAGTTCTCTTTTACACAGATACGCAGTATTTT.

This clonotype has at least ten counts. The chain recombines TRBV12-3 or TRBV12-4 with TRBJ1-6, with D perhaps matching TRBD1 (5 bases). Between the trimmed V and J ends, which lost 3 bases and 7 bases, there was a span of 13 bases. The CDR3 runs 15 residues. This CDR3 reads CASSFGGSDNSPLHF. CDR3 nucleotides: TGTGCCAGCAGTTTCGGGGGTTCAGACAATTCACCCCTCCACTTT.

This chain connects TRBV2 to TRBJ1-1; weak D call: TRBD1 (5 bases). Germline V gives CDR1 SNHLY, CDR2 FYNNEI. The V gene lost 6 bases and the J gene lost 4 bases, with 15 bases spanning the gap. The CDR3 totals 14 residues. The DNA for the CDR3 is TGTGCCAGCAGCCAAGACAGCTATTTCACTGAAGCTTTCTTT. Translating it yields CASSQDSYFTEAFF.

This clonotype has more than one count but fewer than ten. V is TRBV9 and J is TRBJ2-5, with D possibly TRBD2 on 5 matching bases. CDR1 is SGDLS, CDR2 YYNGEE, per germline. The CDR3 runs 14 residues. Trimming left V 3 bases short and J 1 base short, with 10 bases between. CDR3 nucleotide sequence: TGTGCCAGCAGCGCCCGTGGAGGCCAAGAGACCCAGTACTTC. As protein: CASSARGGQETQYF.

This clonotype was found many times. The rearrangement joins TRBV7-2 to TRBJ1-2, with D unresolved. The germline gives CDR1 SGHTA, CDR2 FQGNSA. V dropped 2 bases and J dropped 6 bases, with 10 bases sitting between them. This CDR3 is built from 13 residues. CDR3 in DNA: TGTGCCAGCAGCTTAAAGGGTTCCAATGGCTACACCTTC. The encoded protein is CASSLKGSNGYTF.

This chain uses TRBV7-2 with TRBJ1-1; D call uncertain. Trimming removed 1 base from V and 4 bases from J, with 13 bases in between. The CDR3 extends over 15 amino acids. Per germline, CDR1 SGHTA and CDR2 FQGNSA. The CDR3 protein is CASSLGGGRFTEAFF. The CDR3 DNA reads TGTGCCAGCAGCTTAGGGGGAGGTCGGTTCACTGAAGCTTTCTTT.

At least ten counts were recorded for this clonotype. The genes are TRBV20-1 and TRBJ1-2; possibly TRBD1 for D (6 bases). The V end lost 5 bases, the J end lost 2 bases, and 9 bases lay between the germline ends. The CDR3 runs 12 residues. Germline V gene sequence: CDR1 DFQATT, CDR2 SNEGSKA (reference sequence). As DNA, the CDR3 is TGCAGTGCTGGGGACACCAACTATGGCTACACCTTC. Translated, it gives CSAGDTNYGYTF.

The chain employs TRBV9 and TRBJ2-7, with unresolved D. Germline lookup yields CDR1 SGDLS and CDR2 YYNGEE. This CDR3 is 15 amino acids long. V lost 0 bases, J lost 5 bases, and 15 bases lay in between. The CDR3 coding sequence is TGTGCCAGCAGCGTAGCTATTGGGTTTTCCGACGAGCAGTACTTC. Translating gives CASSVAIGFSDEQYF.

In this sample, this clonotype turned up many times. This chain uses TRBV10-3 with TRBJ1-5; 9 bases line up with TRBD1. CDR1 and CDR2 (germline): ENHRY, SYGVKD. Trimming removed 0 bases from V and 6 bases from J; junction bases left unmatched: 3. The CDR3 runs 15 residues. DNA for the CDR3: TGTGCCATCAGTGAGTCGCTGACAGGGGGTCAGCCCCAGCATTTT. This encodes CAISESLTGGQPQHF.

The chain recombines TRBV30 with TRBJ2-3; perhaps TRBD1 as D (5 bases). Germline CDR1 is GTSNPN and CDR2 is SVGIG (reference sequence). V was clipped by 0 bases and J by 0 bases, with 16 bases between them. The CDR3 is 17 amino acids. This CDR3 is CAWSVRRVSTSTDTQYF. Here the CDR3 DNA reads TGTGCCTGGAGTGTACGCAGGGTCAGCACTAGCACAGATACGCAGTATTTT.

The sample holds many counts of this clonotype. The chain is built from TRBV19 and TRBJ2-7; TRBD1 agrees at 9 bases. This CDR3 has 15 amino acids. V dropped 5 bases and J dropped 3; count of bases not matched to a gene: 8. Germline assignment: CDR1 LNHDA and CDR2 SQIVND (reference sequence). The CDR3 nucleotides read TGTGCCAGTAGTGAGGGACAGGGACTAAACTACGAGCAGTACTTC. This translates into CASSEGQGLNYEQYF.

This clonotype came up many times. The chain couples TRBV7-8 to TRBJ1-2; no reliable D call. The length of the CDR3 is 14 residues. CDR1 is SGHVS and CDR2 is FQNEAQ in the germline V gene. Trimming cost V 0 bases and J 1 base, with 6 bases left between them. CDR3 loop: CASSLAGSNYGYTF. The CDR3 bases are TGTGCCAGCAGCTTAGCGGGCAGTAACTATGGCTACACCTTC.

This clonotype was picked up many times. V and J are TRBV2 and TRBJ2-7; 8 bases align to TRBD1. This CDR3 is built from 14 residues. V lost 7 bases, J lost 4 bases, and 9 bases stayed unmatched. The germline V gene encodes CDR1 SNHLY and CDR2 FYNNEI. The DNA of the CDR3 is TGTGCCAGCATTCTTAGGACAGGGAAGTACGAGCAGTACTTC. Protein: CASILRTGKYEQYF.

This clonotype was observed a handful of times. The gene calls are TRBV19 and TRBJ1-2; 8 bases map to TRBD1. V gave up 9 bases and J gave up 4 bases; unmatched junction bases: 13. CDR3 length: 15 residues. Germline CDR1 is LNHDA and CDR2 is SQIVND (reference sequence). Here the CDR3 DNA reads TGTGCCAGCAGTCCGGGGGACAGGCCGTCCTATGGCTACACCTTC. It encodes CASSPGDRPSYGYTF.

This clonotype was seen repeatedly, ten times or more. The chain joins TRBV20-1 to TRBJ1-6; the D is unclear. Germline V gene sequence: CDR1 DFQATT, CDR2 SNEGSKA (reference sequence). The germline V and J ends were trimmed by 0 bases and 9 bases, with 12 bases remaining between them. The CDR3 has 14 amino acids. The CDR3 nucleotides are TGCAGTGCTAGAGATTGGCAGGTTTCTTCACCCCTCCACTTT. Encoded protein: CSARDWQVSSPLHF.

As concerns this clonotype: The germline gene is not matched at one end of the junction; a read error may be the cause. The chain links TRBV6-5 to TRBJ2-1; 11 positions match TRBD2. The length of the CDR3 is 15 residues. From germline, CDR1 is MNHEY and CDR2 SVGAGI. The CDR3 sequence: CASTYSGLADNEQFF. The CDR3 DNA sequence: TGTGCCAGCACTTACTCGGGACTAGCGGACAATGAGCAGTTCTTC.

Of note for this clonotype: No conserved phenylalanine or tryptophan is present at the end of the CDR3, so a read error is the likely explanation. The chain recombines TRBV24-1 with TRBJ1-1; D gene uncertain. Germline loops: CDR1 KGHDR, CDR2 SFDVKD. The CDR3 has 13 residues. V dropped 4 bases and J dropped 6 bases, with 11 bases sitting between them. Here the CDR3 DNA reads TGTGCCACCAGTGACCTTTTTTCCTCTGAAGCTTTCCTT. Its translation: CATSDLFSSEAFL.

This sequence joins TRBV3-1 and TRBJ2-1; 11 bases map to TRBD2. J was trimmed by 8 bases and V by 1 base; bases with no gene match: 13. The CDR3 covers 18 residues. Germline CDR1 is LGHDT and CDR2 is YNNKEL (reference sequence). CDR3 sequence (DNA): TGTGCCAGCAGCCAAGGTGGTAGCGGGGGGGTCAGGATGTATGAGCAGTTCTTC. It yields the protein CASSQGGSGGVRMYEQFF.

This clonotype was counted between two and nine times. V and J are TRBV9 and TRBJ2-5; 9 bases match TRBD1. Germline CDR1 and CDR2: SGDLS and YYNGEE. Unmatched junction bases numbered 9, after V lost 4 bases and J lost 5 bases. This CDR3 contains 15 residues. The CDR3 is CASSRTGTGRETQYF. CDR3 DNA sequence: TGTGCCAGCAGCCGCACAGGGACAGGGAGGGAGACCCAGTACTTC.

With regard to this clonotype: A read error may produce the germline difference seen at one junction end. V usage is TRBV20-1 and J usage is TRBJ1-1; D uncertain. The germline gives CDR1 DFQATT, CDR2 SNEGSKA (reference sequence). The CDR3 has 12 residues. CDR3 sequence: CSARVPNTGAFF. The CDR3, as DNA: TGCAGTGCTAGAGTCCCTAACACTGGAGCTTTCTTT.

V and J are TRBV11-1 and TRBJ2-7; D assignment may be TRBD1 or TRBD2 (5 bases each). Germline V gives CDR1 SGHAT, CDR2 FQDESV (reference sequence). This CDR3 region has 15 residues. Trimming shortened V by 5 bases and J by 2 bases, and 16 bases separated the two germline ends. Here the CDR3 reads CASSKRAGSTYEQYF. For the CDR3, the DNA is TGTGCCAGCAGCAAGAGGGCAGGGAGTACCTACGAGCAGTACTTC.

The chain is built from TRBV20-1 and TRBJ2-2; 8 positions agree with TRBD1. With 4 bases clipped from V and 6 bases from J, the junction kept 10 bases outside the gene matches. The CDR3 contains 15 residues. Germline CDR1 is DFQATT and CDR2 is SNEGSKA (reference sequence). The CDR3: CSATTGAVSPGELFF. Written as DNA, the CDR3 is TGCAGTGCTACGACAGGGGCTGTTAGTCCCGGGGAGCTGTTTTTT.

This clonotype was counted only a few times. The chain combines TRBV3-1 with TRBJ1-6; D is undetermined. Germline CDR1 LGHDT, CDR2 YNNKEL (reference sequence). CDR3 length equals 15 residues. V lost 0 bases and J 9 bases, leaving 12 bases between the germline ends. CDR3 DNA: TGTGCCAGCAGCCAAGAAGGAGGTTCGAGTTCACCCCTCCACTTT. Protein sequence: CASSQEGGSSSPLHF.

This clonotype came up a few times. The gene calls are TRBV11-2 and TRBJ2-3; 7 bases agree with TRBD1. Germline V gene data show CDR1 as SGHAT and CDR2 as FQNNGV. V lost 5 bases, J lost 4 bases, and 12 bases stayed unmatched. The CDR3 contains 16 residues. DNA for the CDR3: TGTGCCAGCAGCATGGGACAGACTCTGACTGCAGATACGCAGTATTTT. Its protein product is CASSMGQTLTADTQYF.

The genes are TRBV27 and TRBJ1-3, with 8 bases aligning to TRBD1. The germline V gene encodes CDR1 MNHEY and CDR2 SMNVEV (reference sequence). The CDR3 covers 15 residues. V was pared by 5 bases and J by 0 bases, with 3 bases of the junction left unmatched. CDR3 sequence (DNA): TGTGCCAGCAGTCCGGACAGGGCCTCTGGAAACACCATATATTTT. Translated, it gives CASSPDRASGNTIYF.